These T cell receptor beta chains were read from a single sample in a study of blood T cells in healthy people across ages. MiXCR, applied by TCRdb to the 5' RACE reads, yields one record per CDR3 protein. This table holds about 290,000 distinct CDR3 sequences, around 30% found once. Input material: blood. Receptors originate from a woman in her 70s in good health. CDR3s include the opening cysteine and the closing phenylalanine or tryptophan. The D gene is left open where the match is weak. A clone size is listed for some rows: how often the clone was seen (once, few, many), or a class if it is expanded.

len: 14
abundance: .
d_gene: .
j_gene: TRBJ1-1
v_gene: TRBV3-1
CDR3aa: CASSQPGTDSEAFF
CDR3nt: TGTGCCAGCAGCCAACCCGGGACGGATTCTGAAGCTTTCTTT

len: 14
abundance: few
d_gene: TRBD1
j_gene: TRBJ1-2
v_gene: TRBV7-2
CDR3aa: CASSLEWDSYGYTF
CDR3nt: TGTGCCAGCAGCTTAGAATGGGACAGTTATGGCTACACCTTC

len: 14
abundance: .
d_gene: TRBD2
j_gene: TRBJ2-3
v_gene: TRBV11-2
CDR3aa: CASSLDRGGDTQYF
CDR3nt: TGTGCCAGCAGCTTAGATCGGGGGGGAGATACGCAGTATTTT

len: 13
abundance: .
d_gene: .
j_gene: TRBJ1-5
v_gene: TRBV18
CDR3aa: CASSPARNVPQHF
CDR3nt: TGTGCCAGCTCACCAGCCCGGAATGTACCCCAGCATTTT

len: 15
abundance: few
d_gene: .
j_gene: TRBJ1-3
v_gene: TRBV9
CDR3aa: CASSDFGSTGNTIYF
CDR3nt: TGTGCCAGCAGCGATTTCGGGTCGACTGGAAACACCATATATTTT

len: 15
abundance: .
d_gene: .
j_gene: TRBJ2-5
v_gene: TRBV29-1
CDR3aa: CSVALLRDHQETQYF
CDR3nt: TGCAGCGTCGCCCTTCTCCGGGATCACCAAGAGACCCAGTACTTC

len: 15
abundance: .
d_gene: .
j_gene: TRBJ2-7
v_gene: TRBV29-1
CDR3aa: CSVGTGGTGLYEQYF
CDR3nt: TGCAGCGTTGGGACTGGCGGCACGGGTCTCTACGAGCAGTACTTC

len: 17
abundance: few
d_gene: TRBD2
j_gene: TRBJ2-2
v_gene: TRBV19
CDR3aa: CASRGLAGGPSTGELFF
CDR3nt: TGTGCCAGTAGGGGACTAGCGGGAGGGCCTAGCACCGGGGAGCTGTTTTTT

len: 18
abundance: .
d_gene: TRBD2
j_gene: TRBJ2-1
v_gene: TRBV3-1
CDR3aa: CASSRDTYTSGRNNEQFF
CDR3nt: TGTGCCAGCAGCCGCGATACATATACTAGCGGGAGGAACAATGAGCAGTTCTTC

len: 15
abundance: many
d_gene: TRBD2
j_gene: TRBJ2-5
v_gene: TRBV7-2
CDR3aa: CASSLAGGRMETQYF
CDR3nt: TGTGCCAGCAGCCTAGCGGGAGGTAGGATGGAGACCCAGTACTTC

len: 13
abundance: few
d_gene: TRBD1
j_gene: TRBJ1-2
v_gene: TRBV5-1
CDR3aa: CASSNTGGFGYTF
CDR3nt: TGCGCCAGCAGCAATACAGGGGGCTTCGGCTACACCTTC

len: 14
abundance: .
d_gene: TRBD1
j_gene: TRBJ2-1
v_gene: TRBV4-2
CDR3aa: CASSPETGYNEQFF
CDR3nt: TGTGCCAGCAGCCCGGAGACAGGGTACAATGAGCAGTTCTTC

len: 15
abundance: .
d_gene: .
j_gene: TRBJ1-5
v_gene: TRBV7-2
CDR3aa: CASSLEQGRNQPQHF
CDR3nt: TGTGCCAGCAGCTTAGAACAGGGAAGGAATCAGCCCCAGCATTTT

len: 19
abundance: .
d_gene: .
j_gene: TRBJ2-4
v_gene: TRBV4-1
CDR3aa: CASSQGSGGNIKAKNIQYF
CDR3nt: TGCGCCAGCAGCCAAGGTTCAGGGGGGAATATTAAGGCCAAAAACATTCAGTACTTC

len: 14
abundance: .
d_gene: .
j_gene: TRBJ1-2
v_gene: TRBV2
CDR3aa: CASSERSSNYGYTF
CDR3nt: TGTGCCAGCAGTGAAAGGTCTTCTAACTATGGCTACACCTTC

len: 15
abundance: few
d_gene: .
j_gene: TRBJ2-1
v_gene: TRBV11-2
CDR3aa: CASSFQTSSYNEQFF
CDR3nt: TGTGCCAGCAGCTTTCAAACTAGCTCCTACAATGAGCAGTTCTTC

len: 14
abundance: few
d_gene: TRBD2
j_gene: TRBJ2-5
v_gene: TRBV28
CDR3aa: CASRVLADQETQYF
CDR3nt: TGTGCCAGCAGAGTGCTAGCGGACCAAGAGACCCAGTACTTC

len: 15
abundance: .
d_gene: .
j_gene: TRBJ2-4
v_gene: TRBV20-1
CDR3aa: CSARDPAPIKNIQYF
CDR3nt: TGCAGTGCTAGAGATCCAGCCCCAATCAAAAACATTCAGTACTTC

len: 13
abundance: .
d_gene: .
j_gene: TRBJ2-1
v_gene: TRBV5-8
CDR3aa: CASSFTSYNEQFF
CDR3nt: TGTGCCAGCAGCTTCACTAGTTACAATGAGCAGTTCTTC

len: 14
abundance: few
d_gene: TRBD1
j_gene: TRBJ2-5
v_gene: TRBV15
CDR3aa: CATSSNRGGETQYF
CDR3nt: TGTGCCACCTCCTCCAACAGGGGTGGCGAGACCCAGTACTTC

len: 13
abundance: .
d_gene: .
j_gene: TRBJ1-3
v_gene: TRBV14
CDR3aa: CASGRQHGNTIYF
CDR3nt: TGTGCCAGCGGACGACAGCATGGAAACACCATATATTTT

len: 13
abundance: .
d_gene: .
j_gene: TRBJ2-3
v_gene: TRBV7-3
CDR3aa: CASSWTGTDTQYF
CDR3nt: TGTGCCAGCAGCTGGACTGGCACAGATACGCAGTATTTT

len: 12
abundance: .
d_gene: .
j_gene: TRBJ2-2
v_gene: TRBV6-2/TRBV6-3
CDR3aa: CASRALSRELFF
CDR3nt: TGTGCCAGCAGGGCCCTCTCCCGGGAGCTGTTTTTT

len: 13
abundance: many
d_gene: .
j_gene: TRBJ1-1
v_gene: TRBV20-1
CDR3aa: CSARQNPNTEAFF
CDR3nt: TGCAGTGCTAGACAGAACCCGAACACTGAAGCTTTCTTT

len: 14
abundance: few
d_gene: .
j_gene: TRBJ2-7
v_gene: TRBV28
CDR3aa: CASRGTGGAYEQYF
CDR3nt: TGTGCCAGCAGGGGGACCGGGGGAGCCTACGAGCAGTACTTC

len: 23
abundance: few
d_gene: TRBD2
j_gene: TRBJ2-4
v_gene: TRBV3-1
CDR3aa: CASSRLEGAGTSGSRGAKNIQYF
CDR3nt: TGTGCCAGCAGCCGACTAGAGGGCGCCGGGACTAGCGGGAGTCGGGGGGCCAAAAACATTCAGTACTTC

len: 15
abundance: few
d_gene: TRBD1
j_gene: TRBJ2-3
v_gene: TRBV29-1
CDR3aa: CSVMGQVANTDTQYF
CDR3nt: TGCAGCGTGATGGGACAGGTTGCGAACACAGATACGCAGTATTTT

len: 15
abundance: .
d_gene: .
j_gene: TRBJ2-5
v_gene: TRBV5-4
CDR3aa: CASSLAGGGEETQYF
CDR3nt: TGTGCCAGCAGCTTGGCCGGTGGAGGGGAAGAGACCCAGTACTTC

len: 15
abundance: .
d_gene: .
j_gene: TRBJ2-5
v_gene: TRBV6-5
CDR3aa: CASSYKSAGRETQYF
CDR3nt: TGTGCCAGCAGTTACAAGTCAGCAGGGCGGGAGACCCAGTACTTC

len: 14
abundance: .
d_gene: .
j_gene: TRBJ2-1
v_gene: TRBV3-1
CDR3aa: CASSRLGADNEQFF
CDR3nt: TGTGCCAGCAGCCGACTAGGGGCCGACAATGAGCAGTTCTTC

len: 15
abundance: few
d_gene: TRBD2
j_gene: TRBJ2-1
v_gene: TRBV29-1
CDR3aa: CSGLGGTSGYNEQFF
CDR3nt: TGCAGCGGTCTGGGGGGGACTAGCGGCTACAATGAGCAGTTCTTC

len: 16
abundance: few
d_gene: TRBD1
j_gene: TRBJ2-7
v_gene: TRBV20-1
CDR3aa: CSATGTGDSTAYEQYF
CDR3nt: TGCAGTGCTACAGGGACAGGAGATTCCACGGCCTACGAGCAGTACTTC

len: 14
abundance: .
d_gene: .
j_gene: TRBJ2-7
v_gene: TRBV20-1
CDR3aa: CSARDVQRFYEQYF
CDR3nt: TGCAGTGCTAGAGACGTACAGAGATTCTACGAGCAGTACTTC

len: 16
abundance: .
d_gene: TRBD2
j_gene: TRBJ2-1
v_gene: TRBV6-2/TRBV6-3
CDR3aa: CASSSPGLAGVNEQFF
CDR3nt: TGTGCCAGCAGTTCCCCGGGACTAGCGGGAGTTAATGAGCAGTTCTTC

len: 16
abundance: few
d_gene: TRBD1
j_gene: TRBJ1-2
v_gene: TRBV6-1
CDR3aa: CASSTQNPRGGNGYTF
CDR3nt: TGTGCCAGCAGTACTCAAAACCCTCGAGGGGGCAATGGCTACACCTTC

len: 15
abundance: .
d_gene: .
j_gene: TRBJ2-7
v_gene: TRBV5-1
CDR3aa: CASSLVERKGYEQYF
CDR3nt: TGCGCCAGCAGCTTGGTGGAGAGAAAGGGCTACGAGCAGTACTTC

len: 14
abundance: few
d_gene: .
j_gene: TRBJ2-1
v_gene: TRBV6-4
CDR3aa: CASSDGLGGGEQFF
CDR3nt: TGTGCCAGCAGTGACGGACTAGGGGGAGGTGAGCAGTTCTTC

len: 13
abundance: few
d_gene: .
j_gene: TRBJ2-3
v_gene: TRBV12-3/TRBV12-4
CDR3aa: CASSWEPADTQYF
CDR3nt: TGTGCCAGCAGCTGGGAACCTGCGGATACGCAGTATTTT

len: 20
abundance: few
d_gene: TRBD2
j_gene: TRBJ2-3
v_gene: TRBV28
CDR3aa: CASSPGQYLGLAASTDTQYF
CDR3nt: TGTGCCAGCAGTCCGGGACAATATCTCGGACTAGCGGCGAGCACAGATACGCAGTATTTT

len: 12
abundance: few
d_gene: .
j_gene: TRBJ2-5
v_gene: TRBV20-1
CDR3aa: CSARPRGETQYF
CDR3nt: TGCAGTGCTAGACCTAGAGGAGAGACCCAGTACTTC

len: 14
abundance: .
d_gene: .
j_gene: TRBJ1-1
v_gene: TRBV20-1
CDR3aa: CSARQRRDDTEAFF
CDR3nt: TGCAGTGCTAGACAAAGGCGGGACGACACTGAAGCTTTCTTT

len: 14
abundance: few
d_gene: .
j_gene: TRBJ2-2
v_gene: TRBV7-2
CDR3aa: CASSLVTNTGELFF
CDR3nt: TGTGCCAGCAGCTTAGTCACGAACACCGGGGAGCTGTTTTTT

len: 15
abundance: few
d_gene: .
j_gene: TRBJ2-3
v_gene: TRBV28
CDR3aa: CASNSQRVRAETQYF
CDR3nt: TGTGCCAGCAACTCCCAGCGGGTCAGGGCCGAGACGCAGTATTTT

len: 12
abundance: .
d_gene: .
j_gene: TRBJ2-7
v_gene: TRBV29-1
CDR3aa: CSVVVIGYEQYF
CDR3nt: TGCAGCGTTGTGGTCATTGGCTACGAGCAGTACTTC

len: 14
abundance: .
d_gene: .
j_gene: TRBJ1-3
v_gene: TRBV29-1
CDR3aa: CSVESASSGNTIYF
CDR3nt: TGCAGCGTTGAAAGCGCAAGCTCTGGAAACACCATATATTTT

len: 14
abundance: .
d_gene: .
j_gene: TRBJ2-1
v_gene: TRBV27
CDR3aa: CASSLFNSYNEQFF
CDR3nt: TGTGCCAGCAGTTTATTTAACTCCTACAATGAGCAGTTCTTC